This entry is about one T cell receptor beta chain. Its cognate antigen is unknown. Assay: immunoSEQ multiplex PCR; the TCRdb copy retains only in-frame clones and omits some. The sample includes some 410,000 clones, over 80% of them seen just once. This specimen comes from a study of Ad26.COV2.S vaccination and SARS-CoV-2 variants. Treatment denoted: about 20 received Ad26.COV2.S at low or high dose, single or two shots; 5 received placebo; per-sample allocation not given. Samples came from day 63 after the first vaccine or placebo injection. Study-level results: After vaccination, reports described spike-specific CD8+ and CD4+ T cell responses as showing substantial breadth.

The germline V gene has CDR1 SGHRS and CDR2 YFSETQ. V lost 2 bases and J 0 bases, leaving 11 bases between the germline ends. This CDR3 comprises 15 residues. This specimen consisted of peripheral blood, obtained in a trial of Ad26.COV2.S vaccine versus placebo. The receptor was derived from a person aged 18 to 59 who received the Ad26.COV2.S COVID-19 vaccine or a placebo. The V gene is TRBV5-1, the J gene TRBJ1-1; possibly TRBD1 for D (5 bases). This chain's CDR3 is CASSFFDRMNTEAFF. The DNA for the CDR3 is TGCGCCAGCAGCTTCTTTGACAGAATGAACACTGAAGCTTTCTTT.